These 17 T cell receptor beta chains came from one sample sequenced in a study of metastatic and nonmetastatic thyroid tumors (dated by TCRdb to about 2020). The receptor library was made with PCR. The listed sequencing device is Illumina HiSeq 4000. TCRdb reworked the public reads: Q25 trimming with fastp, MiXCR clone assembly, productive beta chains retained. The sample profile shows approximately 15,000 clones; about a quarter of them were found once. Clones ranked in the top ten supply 8.4% of the sample. No patient had received any treatment before thyroid surgery. The sequenced sample consisted of tumor tissue. These TCRs come from a female donor with papillary thyroid cancer or a benign thyroid nodule (not recorded which). Some clones in this sample may be carry-over from other donors' samples.

This chain connects TRBV18 to TRBJ2-7; perhaps D is TRBD1 or TRBD2 (5 bases each). CDR1 and CDR2 from the germline V gene are KGHSH and LQKENI. This CDR3 contains 17 residues. Trimming pared 3 bases from V and 1 base from J, leaving 19 bases between. CDR3 sequence (DNA): TGTGCCAGCTCACCCTGGGGGAGCAGGGCAGGATCCTACGAGCAGTACTTC. Its translation is CASSPWGSRAGSYEQYF.

This clone was counted many times. J is TRBJ2-7 and V is TRBV5-4; 7 nucleotides match TRBD1. The CDR3 has 16 amino acids. The ends lost 4 bases at V and 0 bases at J; junction bases unmatched: 10. Germline V gives CDR1 SGHNT, CDR2 YYREEE (reference sequence). CDR3 nucleotide sequence: TGTGCCAGCAGCCACCGGACAGGATCCAGCTCCTACGAGCAGTACTTC. Translating it yields CASSHRTGSSSYEQYF.

This clone was seen ten or more times. The rearrangement uses TRBV11-1 and TRBJ1-3; 8 nucleotides align to TRBD1. The CDR3 runs 17 residues. Germline V gene lookup returns CDR1 SGHAT and CDR2 FQDESV (reference sequence). V dropped 2 bases and J dropped 3; count of bases not matched to a gene: 9. The CDR3 reads CASSLRFDRGYGNTIYF. In DNA, the CDR3 is TGTGCCAGCAGCTTACGGTTCGACAGGGGATATGGAAACACCATATATTTT. Complete variable domain (other parts from reference TRBV11-1 and TRBJ1-3): EAEVAQSPRYKITEKSQAVAFWCDPISGHATLYWYRQILGQGPELLVQFQDESVVDDSQLPKDRFSAERLKGVDSTLKIQPAELGDSAMYLCASSLRFDRGYGNTIYFGEGSWLTVV.

The rearrangement uses TRBV28 and TRBJ2-2; 10 bases match TRBD2. Trimming cost V 6 bases and J 5 bases; bases outside gene matches: 12. The germline V gene encodes CDR1 MDHEN and CDR2 SYDVKM. This CDR3 has 17 amino acids. CDR3 region: CASRLAGVGFVTGELFF. CDR3 nucleotide sequence: TGTGCCAGCAGGCTAGCGGGAGTAGGCTTTGTTACCGGGGAGCTGTTTTTT. Combining the CDR3 with reference TRBV28 and TRBJ2-2 gives the whole variable domain DVKVTQSSRYLVKRTGEKVFLECVQDMDHENMFWYRQDPGLGLRLIYFSYDVKMKEKGDIPEGYSVSREKKERFSLILESASTNQTSMYLCASRLAGVGFVTGELFFGEGSRLTVL.

This sequence joins TRBV5-1 and TRBJ2-3; either TRBD1 or TRBD2 may supply D (5 bases each). V was clipped by 3 bases and J by 0 bases, with 11 bases between them. The germline V gene has CDR1 SGHRS and CDR2 YFSETQ. There are 15 residues in the CDR3. CDR3: CASSYIEGSTDTQYF. In DNA, the CDR3 is TGCGCCAGCAGCTATATCGAGGGGAGCACAGATACGCAGTATTTT.

In its sample, this clone ranks as medium-sized. V is TRBV24-1 and J is TRBJ2-5; the D gene is possibly TRBD2 (6 bases). The V and J ends lost 4 bases and 7 bases respectively, with 18 bases between them. Germline loops: CDR1 KGHDR, CDR2 SFDVKD. CDR3 size: 15 residues. The CDR3 region has the DNA TGTGCCACCAGTGACCCGGGGTCTCTCGGGGGGACCCAGTACTTC. Protein: CATSDPGSLGGTQYF.

The chain has TRBV7-8 and TRBJ1-1; maybe TRBD1 (5 bases). The CDR3 runs to 15 residues. V dropped 6 bases and J dropped 4 bases, with 18 bases sitting between them. From germline, CDR1 is SGHVS and CDR2 FQNEAQ. CDR3 sequence (DNA): TGTGCCAGCAGACCCGGGGACTTATTCGGCACTGAAGCTTTCTTT. It translates to CASRPGDLFGTEAFF.

This clone appeared many times. The same CDR3 can be traced to other DNA sequences in this sample. The V gene is TRBV9, the J gene TRBJ2-3, with 7 bases identical to TRBD1. Germline loops: CDR1 SGDLS, CDR2 YYNGEE. The CDR3 sequence is 14 residues long. V shed 5 bases, J shed 0 bases, and the junction held 3 bases outside the gene matches. For the CDR3, the DNA is TGTGCCAGCAGTCGGGACAGTAGCACAGATACGCAGTATTTT. Its translation: CASSRDSSTDTQYF.

The genes are TRBV11-2 and TRBJ2-3, with 9 bases identical to TRBD2. The CDR3 loop spans 14 amino acids. V lost 5 bases and J lost 6; bases outside the gene matches: 6. Germline V lookup: CDR1 SGHAT, CDR2 FQNNGV. Here the CDR3 reads CASSVLAGTDTQYF. The CDR3 bases are TGTGCCAGCAGCGTCCTAGCGGGAACGGATACGCAGTATTTT.

This clone is labeled medium-sized. The chain combines TRBV6-4 with TRBJ2-2; no clear D. The CDR3 is 16 amino acids. CDR1 MRHNA and CDR2 SNTAGT come from the germline V gene. Trimming removed 0 bases at V and 3 bases at J, with 11 bases between. The CDR3 sequence is CASSDSSRIHTGELFF. CDR3 DNA sequence: TGTGCCAGCAGTGACTCGAGCAGGATCCACACCGGGGAGCTGTTTTTT.

V and J are TRBV20-1 and TRBJ1-2; D ambiguous. V lost 6 bases and J 8 bases, leaving 13 bases between the germline ends. CDR1 and CDR2 from the germline V gene are DFQATT and SNEGSKA (reference sequence). CDR3 size: 11 residues. The CDR3 reads CSAIGSRGYTF. The CDR3 nucleotides read TGCAGTGCAATCGGCTCGAGGGGCTACACCTTC.

The table lists this clone with many counts. V and J are TRBV24-1 and TRBJ2-3; 8 positions agree with TRBD1. The germline V gene has CDR1 KGHDR and CDR2 SFDVKD. CDR3 size: 15 residues. The V gene end was trimmed by 7 bases and the J gene end by 6 bases; junction bases not matched to a gene: 11. The CDR3: CATSSTRGPLDTQYF. The CDR3 region has the DNA TGTGCCACCAGCTCAACCAGGGGGCCTTTGGATACGCAGTATTTT.

This clone occurred many times. The gene calls are TRBV4-2 and TRBJ2-3, with TRBD2 as a possible D gene (5 bases). The CDR3 consists of 14 residues. The V end lost 0 bases, the J end lost 4 bases, and 8 bases lay between the germline ends. The V gene's germline CDR1 is LGHNA and CDR2 YNFKEQ. As DNA, the CDR3 is TGTGCCAGCAGCCAAGACAGAGGGTCAGATACGCAGTATTTT. Its protein is CASSQDRGSDTQYF.

This clone was recorded only once. The rearrangement joins TRBV27 to TRBJ2-4; a weak D match, TRBD2 (7 bases). This CDR3 contains 16 residues. The germline CDR1 and CDR2 sequences are MNHEY and SMNVEV (reference sequence). V dropped 6 bases and J dropped 1 base, with 16 bases sitting between them. The chain's CDR3 is CASSLQGGVAKNIQYF. CDR3 DNA: TGTGCCAGCAGCCTTCAAGGGGGGGTCGCCAAAAACATTCAGTACTTC.

This clone was seen many times. The rearrangement joins TRBV28 to TRBJ1-5; weak D call: TRBD1 (6 bases). Trimming removed 3 bases at V and 3 bases at J, with 12 bases between. This CDR3 has 15 amino acids. CDR1 is MDHEN, CDR2 SYDVKM, per germline. As DNA, the CDR3 is TGTGCCAGCAGTTTTGTTGGGGACACCAATCAGCCCCAGCATTTT. This gives the protein CASSFVGDTNQPQHF.

By share, this clone counts as medium-sized (0.01 to 0.1%). The chain has TRBV6-4 and TRBJ2-3; 7 positions match TRBD2. CDR3 length: 13 amino acids. The V segment lost 3 bases and the J segment 5 bases; nucleotides outside the gene matches: 2. Germline assignment: CDR1 MRHNA and CDR2 SNTAGT. CDR3 residues: CASSEREQDTQYF. In DNA, the CDR3 is TGTGCCAGCAGTGAGCGGGAGCAAGATACGCAGTATTTT.

This clone was recorded many times. Other DNA sequences from this sample encode an identical CDR3 as well. The chain links TRBV6-1 to TRBJ2-3, with 9 nucleotides matching TRBD2. Germline values: CDR1 MNHNS, CDR2 SASEGT. This CDR3 comprises 15 residues. V gave up 5 bases and J gave up 0 bases; unmatched junction bases: 3. The CDR3 nucleotides read TGTGCCAGCAGTCCCACTAGCGGGAGCACAGATACGCAGTATTTT. Its translation is CASSPTSGSTDTQYF.